These 20 T cell receptor beta chains share one sample of origin, sequenced in a study of T cells in Graves' hyperthyroidism and ophthalmopathy. The investigators amplified TCR beta CDR3 regions from RNA transcripts. The HTBI primer set served for first-round RT-PCR of the TCR CDR3. One entry per CDR3 protein results from TCRdb running MiXCR on the multiplex PCR reads. The sample consists of approximately 330,000 distinct CDR3 sequences, roughly an eighth of them appearing once. Source material: blood. The receptor set was obtained from a woman aged 40 to 50 with Graves' ophthalmopathy.

This clonotype was recorded at least ten times. This chain links TRBV28 with TRBJ2-2; TRBD1 matches 9 bases. CDR1 and CDR2 from the germline V gene are MDHEN and SYDVKM. This CDR3 spans 14 amino acids. J lost 7 bases, V lost 8 bases, and 8 bases had no gene match. The CDR3 DNA follows: TGTGCCAGCTTCGGGACAGGGCGTCGCGGGGAGCTGTTTTTT. Protein product: CASFGTGRRGELFF.

In its sample, this clonotype was seen many times. This rearrangement joins TRBV28 to TRBJ2-2, with TRBD2 identical over 7 bases. Trimming took 6 bases from V and 6 from J; bases not matched to a gene: 4. Germline V gene sequence: CDR1 MDHEN, CDR2 SYDVKM. The CDR3 totals 13 residues. The CDR3 DNA reads TGTGCCAGCAGCCTCGGACTAGCCGGGGAGCTGTTTTTT. Encoded protein: CASSLGLAGELFF.

This clonotype occurred many times. The chain couples TRBV12-3 or TRBV12-4 to TRBJ2-1; maybe TRBD2 (6 bases). The CDR3 is 15 residues long. V was pared by 7 bases and J by 0 bases, with 13 bases between. The CDR3 sequence is CASTTSRSSYNEQFF. In DNA, the CDR3 is TGTGCCAGCACCACTAGCCGAAGCTCCTACAATGAGCAGTTCTTC.

The chain recombines TRBV10-1 with TRBJ1-2, with a weak D call TRBD1 (5 bases). Germline CDR1 and CDR2: WNHNN and SYGVQD (reference sequence). The CDR3 spans 13 residues. V was trimmed by 5 bases and J by 3 bases, leaving 10 bases between them. In DNA, the CDR3 is TGCGCCAGCAGTCCGGGACGGGACTATGGCTACACCTTC. Protein product: CASSPGRDYGYTF.

This clonotype was observed a few times. The V and J genes are TRBV27 and TRBJ1-2; D gene ambiguous. V lost 9 bases and J lost 2, with 10 bases in between. CDR1 and CDR2 from the germline V gene are MNHEY and SMNVEV (reference sequence). The CDR3 spans 12 residues. This chain's CDR3 is CASWTGNYGYTF. The DNA for the CDR3 is TGTGCCAGTTGGACGGGAAACTATGGCTACACCTTC.

The DNA of the CDR3 is TGTGCCAGCAGCGTTAGTACCTTTGAAGAGACCCAGTACTTC. Its protein is CASSVSTFEETQYF. The chain recombines TRBV9 with TRBJ2-5; D unclear. Trimming left V 2 bases short and J 3 bases short, with 11 bases between. Germline loops: CDR1 SGDLS, CDR2 YYNGEE. The CDR3 totals 14 residues.

As to this clonotype: A much more abundant neighbour one base away suggests this may be a read error. This chain joins TRBV30 and TRBJ2-3; perhaps TRBD1 as D (5 bases). The CDR3 covers 13 residues. Trimming pared 5 bases from V and 6 bases from J, leaving 15 bases between. Germline values: CDR1 GTSNPN, CDR2 SVGIG (reference sequence). CDR3 sequence reads: CAWGQGWTDTQYF. The CDR3 DNA sequence: TGTGCCTGGGGCCAGGGCTGGACGGATACGCAGTATTTT.

J is TRBJ2-4 and V is TRBV7-2; 9 nucleotides line up with TRBD2. The CDR3 extends over 19 amino acids. Germline values: CDR1 SGHTA, CDR2 FQGNSA. V shed 3 bases, J shed 2 bases, and the junction held 14 bases outside the gene matches. The CDR3 here is CASSFPEGGGAVSKNIQYF. CDR3 bases: TGTGCCAGCAGCTTCCCTGAAGGCGGGGGGGCTGTGTCCAAAAACATTCAGTACTTC.

This clonotype turned up a few times. The chain couples TRBV19 to TRBJ2-7; no reliable D call. The germline V gene encodes CDR1 LNHDA and CDR2 SQIVND (reference sequence). Trimming removed 3 bases at V and 1 base at J, with 13 bases between. This CDR3 is 15 amino acids long. CDR3 DNA sequence: TGTGCCAGTAGTATGACCCCTTGGGGTTCCTACGAGCAGTACTTC. Translated, it gives CASSMTPWGSYEQYF.

The sample holds many counts of this clonotype. The rearrangement links TRBV2 to TRBJ1-4; TRBD1 is a possible D gene (5 bases). CDR3 length: 14 residues. The germline V gene has CDR1 SNHLY and CDR2 FYNNEI. With 4 bases removed from V and 5 bases from J, the gap between germline ends came to 11 bases. The CDR3, as DNA: TGTGCCAGCAGTGGTCCAGGGCAAAATGAAAAACTGTTTTTT. Its protein is CASSGPGQNEKLFF.

A single count supports this clonotype. Just one base apart from a much larger clone, this may be a read error. The rearrangement links TRBV7-2 to TRBJ2-5; possible D gene TRBD2, 6 bases. Germline CDR1 is SGHTA and CDR2 is FQGNSA. The length of the CDR3 is 16 residues. The CDR3: CASSLALEGLQEAQYF. The CDR3 nucleotides read TGTGCCAGCAGCTTAGCGCTGGAGGGGCTCCAAGAGGCCCAGTACTTC.

The rearrangement uses TRBV20-1 and TRBJ2-2, with 10 bases that match TRBD2. The CDR3 is made up of 17 amino acids. Germline V CDR1 and CDR2: DFQATT, SNEGSKA (reference sequence). Trimming removed 0 bases from V and 3 bases from J; junction bases left unmatched: 7. The CDR3 protein is CSARDARLAGDTGELFF. For the CDR3, the DNA is TGCAGTGCTAGAGATGCCCGACTAGCGGGTGACACCGGGGAGCTGTTTTTT.

This clonotype was detected many times. The CDR3 spells CATSRVGGDEQFF. CDR3 bases: TGTGCCACCAGCAGAGTGGGGGGCGATGAGCAGTTCTTC. The chain couples TRBV15 to TRBJ2-1, with D perhaps given as TRBD1 or TRBD2 (6 bases each). There are 13 residues in the CDR3. Germline assignment: CDR1 LNHNV and CDR2 YYDKDF (reference sequence). V shed 1 base and J shed 8 bases, with 9 bases lying between them.

This clonotype has at least ten counts. The rearrangement links TRBV15 to TRBJ1-1; D is perhaps TRBD1 (6 bases). The length of the CDR3 is 13 residues. Trimming left V 1 base short and J 9 bases short, with 12 bases between. The germline V gene has CDR1 LNHNV and CDR2 YYDKDF (reference sequence). The CDR3 DNA sequence: TGTGCCACCAGCAGAGGGGACATCGATAAAGCTTTCTTT. Translation: CATSRGDIDKAFF.

In its sample, this clonotype was seen many times. The J gene is TRBJ2-1, the V gene TRBV7-6; D unresolved. CDR3 size: 13 residues. V lost 4 bases and J 3 bases, leaving 7 bases between the germline ends. From germline, CDR1 is SGHVS and CDR2 FNYEAQ. The CDR3 sequence is CASSSRVYNEQFF. The CDR3 DNA reads TGTGCCAGCAGCTCCCGGGTCTACAATGAGCAGTTCTTC.

The chain is built from TRBV19 and TRBJ1-2; D uncertain. The germline gives CDR1 LNHDA, CDR2 SQIVND (reference sequence). V was clipped by 0 bases and J by 6 bases, with 11 bases between them. The CDR3 totals 14 residues. CDR3 in DNA: TGTGCCAGTAGTATAGAAGGAGGGTTAGATGGCTACACCTTC. It is translated as CASSIEGGLDGYTF.

This clonotype is a singleton in its sample. The chain combines TRBV11-2 with TRBJ2-1; 8 bases agree with TRBD1. V was pared by 5 bases and J by 5 bases, with 11 bases of the junction left unmatched. This CDR3 has 16 residues. CDR1 and CDR2 from the germline V gene are SGHAT and FQNNGV. The CDR3 coding sequence is TGTGCCAGCAGCCTACAGGGGGGTTTCGGGAACAATGAGCAGTTCTTC. As protein: CASSLQGGFGNNEQFF. The entire variable domain, with the rest obtained from reference TRBV11-2 and TRBJ2-1, is as follows: EAGVAQSPRYKIIEKRQSVAFWCNPISGHATLYWYQQILGQGPKLLIQFQNNGVVDDSQLPKDRFSAERLKGVDSTLKIQPAKLEDSAVYLCASSLQGGFGNNEQFFGPGTRLTVL.

The chain links TRBV5-1 to TRBJ2-1; 8 bases fit TRBD2. V gave up 2 bases and J gave up 7 bases; unmatched junction bases: 5. CDR3 length: 14 residues. The germline V gene encodes CDR1 SGHRS and CDR2 YFSETQ. The CDR3 DNA reads TGCGCCAGCAGCTTCGGGGGGGCTTGGAATGAGCAGTTCTTC. Its translation: CASSFGGAWNEQFF.

This clonotype was detected many times. The rearrangement uses TRBV6-1 and TRBJ1-2; D not resolved. Deletions cut 8 bases from V and 4 bases from J, with 11 bases between. This CDR3 is 12 amino acids long. Germline CDR1 MNHNS, CDR2 SASEGT. CDR3 loop: CASCNDGYGYTF. CDR3 nucleotide sequence: TGTGCCAGCTGTAATGATGGCTATGGCTACACCTTC.

This clonotype was observed a few times. The chain carries TRBV5-8 and TRBJ1-1; D is unresolved. The CDR3 is 13 amino acids. V lost 4 bases and J lost 6, with 13 bases in between. Germline-derived CDR1 and CDR2 are SGHTS and YDEGEE. CDR3 coding DNA: TGTGCCAGCAGCCCCGACTCTTTTCCTGAAGCTTTCTTT. As protein: CASSPDSFPEAFF.